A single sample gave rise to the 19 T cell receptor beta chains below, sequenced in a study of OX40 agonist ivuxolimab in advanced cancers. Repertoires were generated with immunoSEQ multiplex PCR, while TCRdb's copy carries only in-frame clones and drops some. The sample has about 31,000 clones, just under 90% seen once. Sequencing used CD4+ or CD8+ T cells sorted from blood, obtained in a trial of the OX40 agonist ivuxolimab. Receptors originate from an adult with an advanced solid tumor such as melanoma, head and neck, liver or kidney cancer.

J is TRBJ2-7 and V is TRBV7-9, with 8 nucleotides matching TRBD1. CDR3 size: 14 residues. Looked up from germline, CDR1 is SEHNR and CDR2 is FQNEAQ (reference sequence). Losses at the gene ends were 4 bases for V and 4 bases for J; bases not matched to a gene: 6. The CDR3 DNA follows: TGTGCCAGCAGCTCTTCAGGGGGCGGATACGAGCAGTACTTC. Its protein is CASSSSGGGYEQYF.

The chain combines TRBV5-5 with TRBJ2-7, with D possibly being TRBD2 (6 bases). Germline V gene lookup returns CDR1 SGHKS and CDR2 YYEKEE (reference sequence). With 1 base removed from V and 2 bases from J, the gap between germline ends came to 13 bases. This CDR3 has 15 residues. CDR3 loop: CASSLMRDWTYEQYF. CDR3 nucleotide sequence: TGTGCCAGCAGCTTGATGCGGGACTGGACCTACGAGCAGTACTTC.

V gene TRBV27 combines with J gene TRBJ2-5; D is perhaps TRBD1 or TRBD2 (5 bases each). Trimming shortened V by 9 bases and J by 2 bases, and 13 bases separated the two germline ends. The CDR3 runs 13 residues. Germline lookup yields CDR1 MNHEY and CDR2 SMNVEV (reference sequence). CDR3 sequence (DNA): TGTGCCAGTGGAGGACAAAATCAAGAGACCCAGTACTTC. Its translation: CASGGQNQETQYF.

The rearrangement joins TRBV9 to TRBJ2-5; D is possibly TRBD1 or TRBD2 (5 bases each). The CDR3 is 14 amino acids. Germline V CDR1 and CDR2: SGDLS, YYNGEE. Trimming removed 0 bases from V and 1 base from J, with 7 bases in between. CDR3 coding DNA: TGTGCCAGCAGCGTAGCCGGGACCCAAGAGACCCAGTACTTC. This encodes CASSVAGTQETQYF.

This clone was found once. CDR3 bases: TGTGCCTGGAGTGTACGAGACAGGGGGCATGAAAAACTGTTTTTT. The encoded protein is CAWSVRDRGHEKLFF. The chain links TRBV30 to TRBJ1-4; 10 bases align to TRBD1. This CDR3 is built from 15 residues. The germline gives CDR1 GTSNPN, CDR2 SVGIG (reference sequence). The V gene end was trimmed by 0 bases and the J gene end by 6 bases; junction bases not matched to a gene: 4.

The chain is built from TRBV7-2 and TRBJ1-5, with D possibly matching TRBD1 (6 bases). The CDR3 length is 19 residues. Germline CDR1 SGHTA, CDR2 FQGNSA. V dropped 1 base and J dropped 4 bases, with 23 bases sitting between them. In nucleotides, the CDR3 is TGTGCCAGCAGCTTAGGGGGGCGTTCCGACAGCGAAATTAATCAGCCCCAGCATTTT. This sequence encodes CASSLGGRSDSEINQPQHF.

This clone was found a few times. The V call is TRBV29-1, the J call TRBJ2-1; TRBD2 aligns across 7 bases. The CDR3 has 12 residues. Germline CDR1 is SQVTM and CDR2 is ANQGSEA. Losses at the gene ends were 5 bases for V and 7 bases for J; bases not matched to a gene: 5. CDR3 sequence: CSVFIGGNEQFF. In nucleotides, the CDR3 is TGCAGCGTTTTTATCGGGGGGAATGAGCAGTTCTTC.

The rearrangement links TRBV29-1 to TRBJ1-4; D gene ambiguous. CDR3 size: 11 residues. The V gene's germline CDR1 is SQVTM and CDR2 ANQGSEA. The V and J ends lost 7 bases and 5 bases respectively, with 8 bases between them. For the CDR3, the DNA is TGCAGCGCCGGACGGAATGAAAAACTGTTTTTT. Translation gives CSAGRNEKLFF.

CDR3 bases: TGTGCCAGCAGTTCCACCCTCCAGGGAGAGCAGTACTTC. Translation gives CASSSTLQGEQYF. J is TRBJ2-7 and V is TRBV27; D possibly corresponds to TRBD1 (5 bases). The V gene lost 4 bases and the J gene lost 7 bases, with 14 bases spanning the gap. This CDR3 spans 13 amino acids. The germline V gene has CDR1 MNHEY and CDR2 SMNVEV (reference sequence).

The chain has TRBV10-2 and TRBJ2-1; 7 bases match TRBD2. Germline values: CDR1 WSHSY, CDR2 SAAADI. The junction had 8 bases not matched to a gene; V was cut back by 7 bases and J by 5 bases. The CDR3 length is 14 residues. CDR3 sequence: CASTEGRADNEQFF. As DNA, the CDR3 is TGCGCCAGCACGGAAGGGAGGGCGGACAATGAGCAGTTCTTC.

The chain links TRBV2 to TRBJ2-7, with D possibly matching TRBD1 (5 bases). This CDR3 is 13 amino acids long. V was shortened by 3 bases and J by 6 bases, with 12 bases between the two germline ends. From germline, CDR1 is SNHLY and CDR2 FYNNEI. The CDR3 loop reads CASSEGRAAEQYF. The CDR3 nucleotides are TGTGCCAGCAGTGAGGGCAGGGCGGCCGAGCAGTACTTC. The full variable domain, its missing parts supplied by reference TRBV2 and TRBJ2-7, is EPEVTQTPSHQVTQMGQEVILRCVPISNHLYFYWYRQILGQKVEFLVSFYNNEISEKSEIFDDQFSVERPDGSNFTLKIRSTKLEDSAMYFCASSEGRAAEQYFGPGTRLTVT.

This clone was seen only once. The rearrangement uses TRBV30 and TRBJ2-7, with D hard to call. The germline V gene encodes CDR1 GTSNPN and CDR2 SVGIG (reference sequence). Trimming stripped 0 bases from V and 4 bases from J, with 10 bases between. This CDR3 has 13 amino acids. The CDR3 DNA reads TGTGCCTGGAGTGTTGGGGATTTATACGAGCAGTACTTC. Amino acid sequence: CAWSVGDLYEQYF.

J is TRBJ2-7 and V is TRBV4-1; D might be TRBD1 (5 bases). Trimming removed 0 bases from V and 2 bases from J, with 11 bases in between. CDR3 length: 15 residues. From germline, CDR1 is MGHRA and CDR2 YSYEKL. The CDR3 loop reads CASSQEPGNPYEQYF. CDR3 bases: TGCGCCAGCAGCCAAGAACCAGGGAATCCCTACGAGCAGTACTTC.

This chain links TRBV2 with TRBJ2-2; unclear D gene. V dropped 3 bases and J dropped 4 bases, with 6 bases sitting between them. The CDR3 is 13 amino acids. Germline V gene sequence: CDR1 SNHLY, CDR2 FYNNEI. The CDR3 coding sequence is TGTGCCAGCAGTGATTGGGGCACCGGGGAGCTGTTTTTT. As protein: CASSDWGTGELFF.

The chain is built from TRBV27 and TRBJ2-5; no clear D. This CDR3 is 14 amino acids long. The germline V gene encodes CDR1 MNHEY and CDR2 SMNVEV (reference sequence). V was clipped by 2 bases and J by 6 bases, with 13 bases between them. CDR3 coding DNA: TGTGCCAGCAGTTTAAAGGGATTGCGGCAGACCCAGTACTTC. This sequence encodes CASSLKGLRQTQYF.

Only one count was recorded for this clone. The CDR3 DNA reads as TGCGCCAGCGAACAGGGGGCGAATCAGCCCCAGCATTTT. Protein sequence: CASEQGANQPQHF. V usage is TRBV10-2 and J usage is TRBJ1-5; TRBD1 matches 9 bases. In germline, CDR1 is WSHSY, CDR2 SAAADI. The CDR3 is made up of 13 amino acids. The J segment lost 4 bases and the V segment lost 8 bases, leaving 3 bases of the junction unmatched.

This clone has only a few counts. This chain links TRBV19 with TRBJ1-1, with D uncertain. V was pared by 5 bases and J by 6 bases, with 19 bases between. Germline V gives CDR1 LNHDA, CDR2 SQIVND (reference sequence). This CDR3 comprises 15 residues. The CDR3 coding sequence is TGTGCCAGTAGTGCGCTCCAACCCCCTAGCGCTGAAGCTTTCTTT. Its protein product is CASSALQPPSAEAFF.

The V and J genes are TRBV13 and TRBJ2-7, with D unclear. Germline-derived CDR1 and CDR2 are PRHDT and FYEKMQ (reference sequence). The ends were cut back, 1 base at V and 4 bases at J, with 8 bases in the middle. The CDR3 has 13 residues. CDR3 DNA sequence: TGTGCCAGCAGCTTAGACAGCGATTACGAGCAGTACTTC. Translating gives CASSLDSDYEQYF.

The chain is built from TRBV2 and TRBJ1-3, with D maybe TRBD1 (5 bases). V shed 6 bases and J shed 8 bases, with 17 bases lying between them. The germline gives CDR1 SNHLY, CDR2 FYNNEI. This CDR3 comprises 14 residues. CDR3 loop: CASRTRGGWDTIYF. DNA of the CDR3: TGTGCCAGCAGGACCCGGGGGGGATGGGACACCATATATTTT.